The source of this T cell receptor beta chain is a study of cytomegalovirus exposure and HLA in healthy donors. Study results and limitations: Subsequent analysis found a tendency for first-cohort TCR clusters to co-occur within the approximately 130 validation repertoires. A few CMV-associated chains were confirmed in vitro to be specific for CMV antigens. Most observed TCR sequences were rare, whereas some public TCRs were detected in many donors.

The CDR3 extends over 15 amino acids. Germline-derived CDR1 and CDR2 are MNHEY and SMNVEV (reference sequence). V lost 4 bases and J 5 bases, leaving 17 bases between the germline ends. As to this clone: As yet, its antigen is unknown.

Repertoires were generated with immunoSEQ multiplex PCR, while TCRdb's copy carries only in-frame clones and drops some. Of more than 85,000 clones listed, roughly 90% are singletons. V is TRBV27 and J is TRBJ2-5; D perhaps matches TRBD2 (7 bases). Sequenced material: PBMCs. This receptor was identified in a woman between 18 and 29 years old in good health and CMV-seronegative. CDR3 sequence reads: CASSSLGGAWETQYF. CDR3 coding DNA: TGTGCCAGCAGTTCCTTAGGGGGGGCTTGGGAGACCCAGTACTTC.